This TCR beta chain was identified during a study of shared clonotypes between healthy human individuals. This clone was detected only a few times. The naive CD8 fraction comprised CD45RO-negative cells positively selected for CCR7 and excluded terminally differentiated effector memory CD45RA+ cells. There are 15 residues in the CDR3. From germline, CDR1 is GTSNPN and CDR2 SVGIG (reference sequence). Losses at the gene ends were 3 bases for V and 5 bases for J; bases not matched to a gene: 6. Using immunoSEQ multiplex PCR, the repertoire was profiled, and TCRdb retains in-frame clones only, with some absent. The table has fewer than 1 million clones, around 96% seen once; the top ten hold about 0.25%.

The sample was naive CD8+ T cells sorted from blood. This rearrangement joins TRBV30 to TRBJ2-2, with TRBD2 identical over 10 bases. This receptor was taken from a man aged 25-45 years in good health. In DNA, the CDR3 is TGTGCCTGGAGCTTCAGGACTAGCGGAACCGGGGAGCTGTTTTTT. Amino acid sequence: CAWSFRTSGTGELFF.